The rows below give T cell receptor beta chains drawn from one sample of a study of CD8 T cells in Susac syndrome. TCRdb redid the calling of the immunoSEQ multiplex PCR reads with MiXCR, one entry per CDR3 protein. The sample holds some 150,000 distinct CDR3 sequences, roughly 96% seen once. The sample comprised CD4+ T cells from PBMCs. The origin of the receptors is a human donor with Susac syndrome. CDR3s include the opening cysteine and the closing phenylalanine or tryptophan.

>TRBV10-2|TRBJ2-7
CASSVRDSGEQYF
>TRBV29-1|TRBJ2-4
CSVDPGGENIQYF
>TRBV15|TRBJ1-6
CATSRDPNGGFRSYNSPLHF
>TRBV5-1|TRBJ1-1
CASSLAGGNTEAFF
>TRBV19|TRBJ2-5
CAREGGAQETQYF
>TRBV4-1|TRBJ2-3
CASRKFTNTDTQYF
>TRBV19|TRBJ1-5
CASIGRISNQPQHF
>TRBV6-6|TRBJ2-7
CACGQRTYEQYF
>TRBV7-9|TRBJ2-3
CASTSHRLAPDTQYF
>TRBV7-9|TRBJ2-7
CASSFSRGYDEQYF
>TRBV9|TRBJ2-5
CASSQGADQETQYF
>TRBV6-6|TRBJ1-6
CASSGGAGVSPLHF
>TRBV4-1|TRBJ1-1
CASSPPTRYTEAFF
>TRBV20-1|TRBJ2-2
CSARDRAFTGELFF
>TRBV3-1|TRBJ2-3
CASSQARQGPDTQYF
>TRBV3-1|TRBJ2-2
CASSLVRTNTGELFF
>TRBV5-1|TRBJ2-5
CASSLDGGGAQETQYF
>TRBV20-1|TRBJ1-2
CSARPPVATYGYTF
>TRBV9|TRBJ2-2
CASSREPTPGTGELFF
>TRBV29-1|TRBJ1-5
CSVGDLGGGQPQHF
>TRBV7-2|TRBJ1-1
CASSLRRGADTEAFF
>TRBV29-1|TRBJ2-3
CSALAGGSTDTQYF
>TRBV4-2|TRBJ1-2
CASSQDLRAGNYGYTF
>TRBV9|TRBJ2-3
CASSVGTGLTDTQYF
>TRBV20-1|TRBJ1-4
CSAREGADEKLFF
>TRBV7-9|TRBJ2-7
CASSPGVRTGAYEQYF
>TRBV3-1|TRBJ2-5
CASSSRHLLETQYF
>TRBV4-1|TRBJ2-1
CASSQRGGTGDINEQFF
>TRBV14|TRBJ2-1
CASSHPGLAGNEQFF
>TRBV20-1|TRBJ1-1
CSAPRQGEEAFF
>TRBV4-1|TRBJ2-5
CASSQGGRGGRETQYF
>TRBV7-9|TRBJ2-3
CASSSDSSTDTQYF
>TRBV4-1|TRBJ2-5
CASSQEPGAPKAQYF
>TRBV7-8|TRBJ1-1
CASSLSFRGNTEAFF
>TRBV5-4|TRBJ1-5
CASSLGSGMNQPQHF
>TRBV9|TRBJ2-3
CASSPRWASGVSDTQYF
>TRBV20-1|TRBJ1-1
CSAREVNTEAFF
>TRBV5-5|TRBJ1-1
CASSLIFGDEAFF
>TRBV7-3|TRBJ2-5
CASSQLAGGETQYF
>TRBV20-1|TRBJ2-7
CSARVPTSSYEQYF
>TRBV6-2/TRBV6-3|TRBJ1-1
CASSGTVGAFF
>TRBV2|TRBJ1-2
CASTRVYGYTF
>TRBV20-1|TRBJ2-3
CSARLAGYTDTQYF
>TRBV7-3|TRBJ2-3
CASSSIGLADTQYF
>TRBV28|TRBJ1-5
CASSLERTQHF
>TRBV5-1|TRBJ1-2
CASSHREGAYGYTF
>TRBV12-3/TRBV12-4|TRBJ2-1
CASSFPPGQGMNEQFF
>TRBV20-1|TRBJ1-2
CSASGASSGYGYTF